These T cell receptor beta chains were read from a single sample in a study of T cell responses to AZD1222 COVID-19 vaccine. TCRdb's copy holds only in-frame clones and misses some; the assay was immunoSEQ multiplex PCR. The sample includes around 180,000 clones, roughly 94% seen only once; the top ten take under 2%. This sample comprised peripheral blood, obtained 28 days after the second AZD1222 dose. Receptors were obtained from an adult who received the AZD1222 COVID-19 vaccine. Each CDR3 is given with its conserved first and last residue. The D gene is left open where the match is weak. Some rows mark clone size as missing; the rest say once, few, many or name a class of expanded clone.

v_gene,d_gene,j_gene,abundance,CDR3nt,CDR3aa
TRBV10-3,TRBD2,TRBJ2-3,NA,TGTGCCATCAGCGAGGCTAGCGGGGGGTCGGGAGATACGCAGTATTTT,CAISEASGGSGDTQYF
TRBV7-9,NA,TRBJ1-4,once,TGTGCCAGCAGCTTAGCACCCTTGCGGGGGGCCGAAAAACTGTTTTTT,CASSLAPLRGAEKLFF
TRBV19,NA,TRBJ1-1,once,TGTGCCAGTAGTATAATGGGGGCAACTGAAGCTTTCTTT,CASSIMGATEAFF
TRBV28,NA,TRBJ1-2,NA,TGTGCCAGCAGGGATGGGAGCAGCTATGGCTACACCTTC,CASRDGSSYGYTF
TRBV4-1,NA,TRBJ2-7,NA,TGCGCCAGCAGCCCGCTAGCCTACGAGCAGTACTTC,CASSPLAYEQYF
TRBV5-1,NA,TRBJ1-5,NA,TGCGCCAGCAGCTTGGAGGGCTCGGGAGTGGATCAGCCCCAGCATTTT,CASSLEGSGVDQPQHF
TRBV7-6,TRBD2,TRBJ2-1,NA,TGTGCCAGCAGCTTAGGGACTAGCGGGTACAATGAGCAGTTCTTC,CASSLGTSGYNEQFF
TRBV7-2,TRBD1,TRBJ1-5,NA,TGTGCCAGCAGCCTCGACAGGGCTAGCAATCAGCCCCAGCATTTT,CASSLDRASNQPQHF
TRBV27,TRBD1,TRBJ1-5,NA,TGTGCCAGCAGTCAGGGGGCTCCGGGACTGCCAATACATTTT,CASSQGAPGLPIHF
TRBV5-1,NA,TRBJ1-5,NA,TGCGCCAGCAGCGTGACGGGCGGGGGACATCAGCCCCAGCATTTT,CASSVTGGGHQPQHF
TRBV10-3,TRBD1,TRBJ1-2,NA,TGTGCCATCAGTGAGTTGAATCGACAGGGGGCTAATGGCTACACCTTC,CAISELNRQGANGYTF
TRBV7-9,NA,TRBJ2-5,NA,TGTGCCAGCAGCAATAGAGTCGTGAGGGGTCAAGAGACCCAGTACTTC,CASSNRVVRGQETQYF
TRBV19,NA,TRBJ1-5,NA,TGTGCCACCGGGCTGCCCCAGCATTTT,CATGLPQHF
TRBV29-1,TRBD2,TRBJ2-1,NA,TGCAGCGCCGCTCCAGCGGGGGGAACCTACAATGAGCAGTTCTTC,CSAAPAGGTYNEQFF
TRBV6-5,NA,TRBJ2-1,NA,TGTGCCAGCAGTCCGAGGAACAATGAGCAGTTCTTC,CASSPRNNEQFF
TRBV19,NA,TRBJ1-1,NA,TGTGCCAGTAGTATTAGGGTGGGAAGTCTGAACACTGAAGCTTTCTTT,CASSIRVGSLNTEAFF
TRBV4-1,TRBD1,TRBJ1-6,NA,TGCGCCAGCAGCCAAGACAGGGGGTACAATTCACCCCTCCACTTT,CASSQDRGYNSPLHF
TRBV5-1,NA,TRBJ1-5,NA,TGCGCCAGCAGGAGGGGTTTGGATCAGCCCCAGCATTTT,CASRRGLDQPQHF
TRBV6-6,TRBD1,TRBJ1-5,NA,TGTGCCAGCAGTTACGCAGACAGGGGCCCTCAGCCCCAGCATTTT,CASSYADRGPQPQHF
TRBV7-9,TRBD2,TRBJ2-1,NA,TGTGCCAGCAGCTTACGTACTAGCGGGGTTTACAATGAGCAGTTCTTC,CASSLRTSGVYNEQFF
TRBV28,NA,TRBJ1-1,NA,TGTGCCAGCAGGGCCTTGAACACTGAAGCTTTCTTT,CASRALNTEAFF
TRBV7-9,TRBD1,TRBJ2-7,once,TGTGCCAGCAGCTCTACAGGGGCTGAGGGCGAGCAGTACTTC,CASSSTGAEGEQYF
TRBV29-1,NA,TRBJ1-1,once,TGCAGCGTTGAAGGGATGCTTACCCCGAACACTGAAGCTTTCTTT,CSVEGMLTPNTEAFF
TRBV10-1,NA,TRBJ1-2,NA,TGCGCCAGCAGAGACAACTATGGCTACACCTTC,CASRDNYGYTF
TRBV6-2/TRBV6-3,NA,TRBJ2-2,NA,TGTGCCAGCAGTCAAAACAGGGTTTTCAAGGCCGGGGAGCTGTTTTTT,CASSQNRVFKAGELFF
TRBV4-3,NA,TRBJ2-3,NA,TGCGCCAGCAGCCAAGTCGGTGTCGGGGGCCGCACAGATACGCAGTATTTT,CASSQVGVGGRTDTQYF
TRBV14,NA,TRBJ2-3,NA,TGTGCCAGCAGCCAAGAGATCGGAGATACGCAGTATTTT,CASSQEIGDTQYF